This T cell receptor beta chain emerged from a study of shared T cell receptors in the human thymus. Generated by immunoSEQ multiplex PCR, the TCRdb table keeps only in-frame clones and is missing some. The data hold 500,000 to 550,000 clones, with around 82% observed a single time. Another study also made use of these data, one on human thymus T cells. That report adds: The donor group consisted of healthy Finnish infants who were having corrective surgery for congenital heart defects. Surgeons resected thymus tissue during corrective heart surgery. Thymic repertoires of unrelated individuals were reported in related research to overlap highly.

Sequences were obtained from thymocytes. The receptor was isolated from a boy less than two years old with a congenital heart defect.

CDR3 protein: CASSPTLLAGETQYF. The DNA of the CDR3 is TGCGCCAGCAGCCCTACCCTGCTAGCGGGAGAAACCCAGTACTTC. V usage is TRBV4-1 and J usage is TRBJ2-5; 10 bases map to TRBD2. CDR3 length: 15 amino acids. Germline values: CDR1 MGHRA, CDR2 YSYEKL. V lost 4 bases, J lost 8 bases, and 10 bases stayed unmatched.